A selection of T cell receptor beta chains follows, all from one sample in a study of T cells after yellow fever vaccination. TCRdb redid the calling of the 5' RACE reads with MiXCR, one entry per CDR3 protein. This table has 500,000 to 650,000 distinct CDR3 sequences, roughly 12% appearing once. The starting material was PBMCs, obtained on the day of the yellow fever booster vaccination. The receptor set was obtained from a young man who received the YFV17D yellow fever vaccine. CDR3s leave out the opening cysteine and the closing phenylalanine or tryptophan. Fields, in order: clone size, V gene, CDR3 protein. Some rows have no size entry. The others give once, few or many, or a class for an expanded clone.

many,TRBV11-2,ASSLIAAYQETQY
few,TRBV11-3,ASSFTAGGEQF
-,TRBV5-1,ASQQLVGNEQF
-,TRBV20-1,SARRGSGSADTQY
few,TRBV12-3/TRBV12-4,ASSLQGLAPLH
few,TRBV24-1,AHHERETVSSYEQY
few,TRBV20-1,SASPRLAGRNTGELF
many,TRBV4-3,ASSQDYRPSAYNEQF
-,TRBV12-3/TRBV12-4,ASSLGSVAGYT
-,TRBV18,ASSVGTGGTEAF
-,TRBV12-3/TRBV12-4,ASSFPNEKLF
few,TRBV21-1,ASISGRVGGANVLT
many,TRBV5-6,ASSLSRNQPQH
few,TRBV15,ATASGRHEQY
-,TRBV24-1,ATSRDRYQPQH
-,TRBV3-1,ASSQVSGDAFDEQF
few,TRBV5-6,ASSGIYVPRNYGYT
few,TRBV6-2/TRBV6-3,ASRSGTGIRQPQH
few,TRBV5-1,ASSLGAGEPTNTQY
-,TRBV7-9,ASSSPTGGSTDTQY
few,TRBV5-1,ASSSAPGVEQY
-,TRBV10-2,ASSIGGIY
-,TRBV5-1,ASSLDAGGLYEQY
few,TRBV24-1,ATSDGLGRNEQF
-,TRBV20-1,SANPGSYSNQPQH
few,TRBV5-6,ASSLYSGRATETQY
-,TRBV27,ASSTGEGGFEQF